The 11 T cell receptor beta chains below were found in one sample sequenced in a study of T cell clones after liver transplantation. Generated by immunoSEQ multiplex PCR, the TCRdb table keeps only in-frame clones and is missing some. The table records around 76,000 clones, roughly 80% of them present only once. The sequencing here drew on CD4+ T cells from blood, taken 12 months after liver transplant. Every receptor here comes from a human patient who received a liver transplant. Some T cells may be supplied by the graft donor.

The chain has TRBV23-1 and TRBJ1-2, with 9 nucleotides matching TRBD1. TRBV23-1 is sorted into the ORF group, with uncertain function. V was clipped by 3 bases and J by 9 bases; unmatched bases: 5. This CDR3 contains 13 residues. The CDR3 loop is CASSQPGQGCYTF. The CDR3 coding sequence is TGCGCCAGCAGTCAGCCGGGACAGGGTTGCTACACCTTC.

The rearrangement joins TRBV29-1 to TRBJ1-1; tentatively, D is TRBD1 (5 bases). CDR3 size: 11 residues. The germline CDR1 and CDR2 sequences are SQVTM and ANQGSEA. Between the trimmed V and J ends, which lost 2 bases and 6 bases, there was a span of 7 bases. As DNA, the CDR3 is TGCAGCGTTGAACAGGGTGCTGAAGCTTTCTTT. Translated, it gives CSVEQGAEAFF.

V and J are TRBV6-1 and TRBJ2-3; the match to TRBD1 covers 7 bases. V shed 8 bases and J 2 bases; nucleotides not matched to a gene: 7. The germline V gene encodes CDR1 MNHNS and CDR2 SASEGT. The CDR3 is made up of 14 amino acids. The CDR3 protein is CASARDRNTDTQYF. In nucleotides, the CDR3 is TGTGCCAGCGCGAGGGACAGAAACACAGATACGCAGTATTTT.

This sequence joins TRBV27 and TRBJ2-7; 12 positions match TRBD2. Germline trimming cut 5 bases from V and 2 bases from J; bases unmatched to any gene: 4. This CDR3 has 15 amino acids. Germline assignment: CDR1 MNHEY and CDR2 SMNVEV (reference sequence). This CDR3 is CASSLGLAGPYEQYF. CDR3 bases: TGTGCCAGCAGTCTCGGACTAGCGGGGCCCTACGAGCAGTACTTC.

CDR3 residues: CASSDAKTHNEQFF. Here the CDR3 DNA reads TGCGCCAGCAGTGACGCCAAGACCCACAATGAGCAGTTCTTC. The rearrangement uses TRBV10-1 and TRBJ2-1; D gene uncertain. This CDR3 contains 14 residues. V was clipped by 3 bases and J by 5 bases, with 11 bases between them. Per germline, CDR1 WNHNN and CDR2 SYGVQD (reference sequence).

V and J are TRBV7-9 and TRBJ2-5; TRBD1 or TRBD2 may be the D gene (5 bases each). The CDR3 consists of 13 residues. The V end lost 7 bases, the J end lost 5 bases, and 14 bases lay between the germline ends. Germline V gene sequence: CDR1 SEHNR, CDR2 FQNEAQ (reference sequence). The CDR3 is CASTQMGEETQYF. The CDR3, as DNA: TGTGCCAGCACCCAGATGGGGGAGGAGACCCAGTACTTC.

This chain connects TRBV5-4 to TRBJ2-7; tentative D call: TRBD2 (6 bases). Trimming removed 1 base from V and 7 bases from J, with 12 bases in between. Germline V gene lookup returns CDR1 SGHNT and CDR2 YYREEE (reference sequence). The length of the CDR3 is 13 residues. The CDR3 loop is CASSLRAAGEQYF. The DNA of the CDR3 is TGTGCCAGCAGCTTGAGGGCCGCGGGGGAGCAGTACTTC.

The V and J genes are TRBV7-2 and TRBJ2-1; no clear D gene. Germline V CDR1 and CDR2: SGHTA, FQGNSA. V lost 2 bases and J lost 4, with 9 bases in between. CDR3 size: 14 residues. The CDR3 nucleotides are TGTGCCAGCAGCTTAAGTCTAGTATACAATGAGCAGTTCTTC. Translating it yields CASSLSLVYNEQFF.

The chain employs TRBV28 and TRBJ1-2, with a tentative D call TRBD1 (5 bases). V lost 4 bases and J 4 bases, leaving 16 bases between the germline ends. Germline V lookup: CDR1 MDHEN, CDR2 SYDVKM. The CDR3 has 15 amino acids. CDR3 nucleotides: TGTGCCAGCAGTTCTAGGGGCGGGGGTTCCTATGGCTACACCTTC. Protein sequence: CASSSRGGGSYGYTF.

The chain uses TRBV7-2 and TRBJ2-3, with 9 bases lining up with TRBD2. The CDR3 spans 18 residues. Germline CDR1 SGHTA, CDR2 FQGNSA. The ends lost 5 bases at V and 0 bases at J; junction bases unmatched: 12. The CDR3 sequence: CASSLLAGWAKSTDTQYF. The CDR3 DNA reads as TGTGCCAGCAGCCTACTAGCGGGTTGGGCCAAGAGCACAGATACGCAGTATTTT.

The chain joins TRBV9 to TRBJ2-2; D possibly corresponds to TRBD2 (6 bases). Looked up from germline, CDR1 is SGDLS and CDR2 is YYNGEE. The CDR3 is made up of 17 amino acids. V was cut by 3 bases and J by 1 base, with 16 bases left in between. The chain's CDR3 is CASSAPSGFLNTGELFF. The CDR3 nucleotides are TGTGCCAGCAGCGCCCCCAGCGGGTTTTTGAACACCGGGGAGCTGTTTTTT.